This T cell receptor beta chain is from a study of patients and donors after allogeneic stem cell transplantation (dated by TCRdb to 2020 to 2022). Libraries were constructed by RT-PCR. Sequencer: NextSeq 550. TCRdb cleaned the public reads at Q25 with fastp, built clones with MiXCR and kept in-frame beta chains. Each CDR3 protein gets just one entry, which takes the most common genes and DNA from the rows behind it. This sample holds about 150,000 distinct CDR3 sequences; approximately 40% were observed only once. Of the sample, around half falls within the top ten clones. V is pared back by 6 bases and J by 8 bases, with 16 bases lying between the germline termini. There are 14 amino acids in the CDR3, from cysteine to phenylalanine inclusive. Only the CDR3 portion is preserved as DNA: 42 bases, with reading frame beginning at the first base. The table lists this clonotype with a few counts. It lacks a known antigen. No base quality information exists; no much larger clone differs at one position.

The chain was built from TRBV12-3 or TRBV12-4 and TRBJ1-4; TRBD1 is a possible D gene, resting on 5 matching bases. Sequencing used blood, either unsorted or a sorted T cell fraction (not recorded which). The sequence came from a human donor who was either an allogeneic HSCT recipient or a stem cell or donor lymphocyte infusion donor (not recorded which). It is not recorded whose cells these are; they may come from a transplant donor. The CDR3 is CASSPEGRKEKLFF. The bases read TGTGCCAGCAGCCCCGAGGGGAGGAAGGAAAAACTGTTTTTT.